This T cell receptor beta chain was captured in a study of T cells expressing NK-cell markers. The study, taken as a whole, reports: In more than 5 donors, dominant CD3+CD56+NKG2C+ clones formed 1.0-7.0% of CD8+ cells. What remained unclear was the HCMV specificity of expanded NKG2C+ T cell clones. The leading position in the CD3+CD56-NKG2C+ fraction of several donors also went to these clonotypes.

The CDR3 consists of 17 residues. CDR1 SEHNR and CDR2 FQNEAQ come from the germline V gene (reference sequence). Following a re-call of the 5' RACE reads, TCRdb has one entry per CDR3 protein and lacks DNA. The sample totals roughly 180,000 distinct CDR3 sequences. To note about this clonotype: The target antigen is unknown.

The specimen sequenced was blood T cells: a sorted CD56 or NKG2C T cell subset, CD4+ or CD8+ T cells, or bulk PBMC T cells (not recorded which). The rearrangement uses TRBV7-9 and TRBJ2-3; TCRdb's assignment of TRBD2 cannot be checked, as there is no DNA. The source is a woman between 18 and 70 years old in good health. CDR3 sequence reads: CASSLFLGRLNTDTQYF.